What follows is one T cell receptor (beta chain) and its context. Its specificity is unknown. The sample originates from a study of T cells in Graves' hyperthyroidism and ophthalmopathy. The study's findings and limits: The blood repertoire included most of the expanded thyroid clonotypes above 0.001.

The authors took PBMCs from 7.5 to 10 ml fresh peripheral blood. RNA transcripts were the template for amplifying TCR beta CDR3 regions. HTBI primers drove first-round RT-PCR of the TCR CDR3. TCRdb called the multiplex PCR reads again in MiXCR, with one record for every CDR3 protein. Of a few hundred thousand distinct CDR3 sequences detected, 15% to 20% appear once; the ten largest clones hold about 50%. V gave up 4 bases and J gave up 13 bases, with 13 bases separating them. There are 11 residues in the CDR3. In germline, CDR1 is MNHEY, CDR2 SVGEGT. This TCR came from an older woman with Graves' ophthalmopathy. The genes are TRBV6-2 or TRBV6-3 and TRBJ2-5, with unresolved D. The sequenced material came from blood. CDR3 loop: CASSLGTLGYF. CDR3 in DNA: TGTGCCAGCAGTTTAGGCACGCTTGGGTACTTC.